Included here is one T cell receptor beta chain sequence, with context. Which antigen it targets is not known. Base qualities are not recorded, but no much larger clone differs from it by a single base. Participants in the prospective study were aged roughly 18 to 95 years, lived in 20 to 30 United States geographic areas, and enrolled through a virtual design. In the prospective study, participants were assigned to cohorts based on the clinical history participants reported in a screening survey and a study questionnaire. ImmuneRACE Cohort 3 recovered participants were defined by two consecutive negative NP/OP PCR tests, healthcare professional clearance, or symptom resolution. In the prospective study, mobile phlebotomists collected whole blood, serum and a nasopharyngeal or oropharyngeal swab from each participant. Additional blood draws and questionnaires over an approximately two-month period could optionally be provided by prospective study participants. Before DNA extraction, prospective study blood samples were shipped either frozen or at room temperature.

The immunoSEQ Assay, a bias-controlled multiplex PCR, was used to amplify TCRbeta CDR3 regions from genomic DNA. On the study's bioinformatics: The number of nucleated cells in each sample was estimated from the amplification of reference gene primers within the assay. To quantify the absolute abundance of each unique TCRbeta CDR3 rearrangement, sequence reads were collapsed and filtered. For each sample, productive Simpson clonality was calculated by taking the square root of Simpson's diversity index across productive rearrangements. TCRdb's version of the immuneACCESS table is confined to in-frame rearrangements and falls short of the full clone set. An unresolved V gene accounts for under half of the shortfall where checked; the remainder is of unknown origin. V and J calls and clone size come straight from that table; D and trimming were deduced from the DNA. This sample lists about 200,000 clones; 85% to 90% were detected once. Of the sample, less than 1.5% falls within the top ten clones.

For CDR1 and CDR2, the germline V gene lists MGHRA and YSYEKL. The germline V end is reduced by 6 bases and the J end by 6 bases; junction bases left unmatched: 8. The CDR3 sequence holds 14 residues, the cysteine and phenylalanine included. Only the CDR3 portion is preserved as DNA: 42 bases, with reading frame beginning at the first base. The sample originates from a study of blood T cell repertoires in COVID-19 (dated by TCRdb to about 2020). General notes on the study: Samples from collaborators originated in the United States, Italy and Spain and spanned both the acute and convalescent phases of COVID-19. The material from the prospective study consisted of cDNA or gDNA derived from T cells, B-cell-depleted T cells, or PBMCs. The dataset comprised deeply sampled blood TCRbeta repertoires from subjects exposed to, actively infected with, or recovered from COVID-19. The repertoires were released in a freely available public database intended as a resource for research on the immune response to SARS-CoV-2. Samples were obtained from the ongoing ImmuneRACE study (first 160 participants) and from 1,000 to 1,500 subjects provided by 6 global collaborators. The sample metadata nearly always contained a de-identified subject ID, COVID-19 status, age in years and sex. Where HLA class I and class II types were available, the types were taken from metadata supplied by the sample provider, not from assay-based typing.

What the study reported, not specific to this receptor: How much clinical and demographic metadata was included differed by source and by participant, and the metadata was provided uncurated.

Sequencing was performed on PBMCs or T cells enriched from blood (not recorded which). Recombination joined TRBV4-1 with TRBJ2-7; 10 junctional bases match TRBD1. This sequence was found in a man in his thirties or forties who had recovered from COVID-19. CDR3 reads: CASRTTGGRGEQYF. The bases read TGCGCCAGCAGAACGACAGGGGGCAGAGGCGAGCAGTACTTC.